The T cell receptor beta chain described here comes from a study of cytotoxic CD8 clonotypes in ibrutinib-treated CLL. Method: immunoSEQ multiplex PCR; TCRdb's copy keeps in-frame clones and lacks some. Among 30,000 or so clones listed, 62% were seen once. Germline assignment: CDR1 SNHLY and CDR2 FYNNEI. The CDR3 is made up of 13 amino acids. The germline V and J ends were trimmed by 1 base and 4 bases, with 6 bases remaining between them. The chain uses TRBV2 and TRBJ2-3, with D hard to call. The TCR originated in a human donor with chronic lymphocytic leukemia. The sample was PBMCs, taken before ibrutinib treatment. This CDR3 is CASSEGGADTQYF. For the CDR3, the DNA is TGTGCCAGCAGTGAAGGGGGTGCAGATACGCAGTATTTT.